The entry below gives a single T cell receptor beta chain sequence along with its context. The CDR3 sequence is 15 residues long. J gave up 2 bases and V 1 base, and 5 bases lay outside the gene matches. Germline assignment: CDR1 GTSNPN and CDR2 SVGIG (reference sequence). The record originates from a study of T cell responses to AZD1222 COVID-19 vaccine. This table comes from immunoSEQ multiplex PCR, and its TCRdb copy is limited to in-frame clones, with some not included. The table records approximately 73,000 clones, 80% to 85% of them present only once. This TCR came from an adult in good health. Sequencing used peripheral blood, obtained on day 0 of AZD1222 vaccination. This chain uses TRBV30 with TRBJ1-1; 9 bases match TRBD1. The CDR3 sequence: CAWSGQTGGNTEAFF. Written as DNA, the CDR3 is TGTGCCTGGAGTGGGCAGACAGGGGGTAACACTGAAGCTTTCTTT.